The 17 T cell receptor beta chains below come from one sample, sequenced in a study of brain T cells in children with intractable seizures. The assay was immunoSEQ multiplex PCR, and TCRdb's table has in-frame clones only and misses some. Of 80,000 or so clones in the sample, roughly 91% were seen once. Sample: peripheral blood, taken at surgery. The receptors stem from a boy under three years old with tuberous sclerosis and intractable seizures.

The chain couples TRBV12-3 or TRBV12-4 to TRBJ2-5; TRBD1 aligns across 7 bases. This CDR3 is built from 13 residues. V trimming: 6 bases; J trimming: 5 bases; junction bases outside the gene matches: 6. CDR3 region: CASSRDRAETQYF. The CDR3, as DNA: TGTGCCAGCAGCCGAGACAGGGCCGAGACCCAGTACTTC.

This rearrangement joins TRBV5-1 to TRBJ2-7, with D unclear. The CDR3 totals 14 residues. V lost 0 bases and J lost 0, with 7 bases in between. Germline V gene data show CDR1 as SGHRS and CDR2 as YFSETQ. The chain's CDR3 is CASSLELSSYEQYF. The CDR3 DNA reads TGCGCCAGCAGCTTGGAATTGAGCTCCTACGAGCAGTACTTC.

The chain couples TRBV5-1 to TRBJ2-7, with D possibly TRBD1 on 6 matching bases. Germline values: CDR1 SGHRS, CDR2 YFSETQ. Trimming pared 4 bases from V and 3 bases from J, leaving 11 bases between. This CDR3 is 13 amino acids long. CDR3 nucleotides: TGCGCCAGCAGCACCAGGGGCAACTACGAGCAGTACTTC. It encodes CASSTRGNYEQYF.

The J gene is TRBJ1-3, the V gene TRBV2; D is unresolved. Germline V gene data show CDR1 as SNHLY and CDR2 as FYNNEI. With 7 bases removed from V and 0 bases from J, the gap between germline ends came to 13 bases. This CDR3 has 15 amino acids. Here the CDR3 reads CASNLRRLSGNTIYF. In nucleotides, the CDR3 is TGTGCCAGCAATCTCAGGCGCCTCTCTGGAAACACCATATATTTT. Looking up the rest from reference TRBV2 and TRBJ1-3 gives the full variable domain: EPEVTQTPSHQVTQMGQEVILRCVPISNHLYFYWYRQILGQKVEFLVSFYNNEISEKSEIFDDQFSVERPDGSNFTLKIRSTKLEDSAMYFCASNLRRLSGNTIYFGEGSWLTVV.

The CDR3 here is CASSVALAPGELFF. The CDR3 DNA follows: TGTGCCAGCAGCGTAGCTCTAGCTCCTGGGGAGCTGTTTTTT. This chain uses TRBV9 with TRBJ2-2; D might be TRBD2 (5 bases). CDR1 is SGDLS, CDR2 YYNGEE, per germline. V was shortened by 0 bases and J by 8 bases, with 11 bases between the two germline ends. This CDR3 comprises 14 residues.

The chain couples TRBV7-2 to TRBJ2-5; D call uncertain. The germline V and J ends were trimmed by 3 bases and 4 bases, with 24 bases remaining between them. This CDR3 spans 18 amino acids. Looked up from germline, CDR1 is SGHTA and CDR2 is FQGNSA. CDR3 nucleotide sequence: TGTGCCAGCAGCTTTCTTAGTCTTCGGACCCTACATGGAGAGACCCAGTACTTC. This translates into CASSFLSLRTLHGETQYF.

Regarding this clone: The sample contains more than one DNA sequence encoding this CDR3. This chain joins TRBV6-5 and TRBJ1-3; weak D call: TRBD1 (5 bases). CDR1 MNHEY and CDR2 SVGAGI come from the germline V gene. Trimming cost V 0 bases and J 0 bases, with 9 bases left between them. There are 16 residues in the CDR3. The CDR3 DNA reads TGTGCCAGCAGTTACTCGCAGGGAACCTCTGGAAACACCATATATTTT. Amino acids: CASSYSQGTSGNTIYF.

The chain's CDR3 is CASSLDFSQPQHF. CDR3 DNA sequence: TGTGCCAGCAGCTTAGATTTCAGTCAGCCCCAGCATTTT. The J gene is TRBJ1-5, the V gene TRBV11-2, with D unresolved. The CDR3 length is 13 residues. V was clipped by 0 bases and J by 6 bases, with 6 bases between them. Per the germline V gene, CDR1 is SGHAT and CDR2 is FQNNGV. Combining the CDR3 with reference TRBV11-2 and TRBJ1-5 gives the whole variable domain EAGVAQSPRYKIIEKRQSVAFWCNPISGHATLYWYQQILGQGPKLLIQFQNNGVVDDSQLPKDRFSAERLKGVDSTLKIQPAKLEDSAVYLCASSLDFSQPQHFGDGTRLSIL.

The chain links TRBV9 to TRBJ2-7; maybe TRBD2 (5 bases). V was shortened by 4 bases and J by 7 bases, with 12 bases between the two germline ends. Germline V CDR1 and CDR2: SGDLS, YYNGEE. The CDR3 extends over 12 amino acids. CDR3 region: CASSIGIGEQYF. The CDR3 DNA reads as TGTGCCAGCAGCATCGGGATCGGGGAGCAGTACTTC.

The V call is TRBV5-1, the J call TRBJ2-3; 7 bases map to TRBD1. The CDR3 loop spans 16 amino acids. Germline assignment: CDR1 SGHRS and CDR2 YFSETQ. Trimming cost V 3 bases and J 0 bases; bases outside gene matches: 7. In DNA, the CDR3 is TGCGCCAGCAGCTCCCGGGACAGCACTAGCACAGATACGCAGTATTTT. As protein: CASSSRDSTSTDTQYF.

The V call is TRBV12-3 or TRBV12-4, the J call TRBJ2-7, with D tentatively TRBD1 (6 bases). CDR3 length equals 12 residues. Between the trimmed V and J ends, which lost 4 bases and 3 bases, there was a span of 7 bases. DNA of the CDR3: TGTGCCAGCAGTTGGGACAACTACGAGCAGTACTTC. Residues: CASSWDNYEQYF.

The V gene is TRBV5-1, the J gene TRBJ1-1, with a possible D match to TRBD1 (5 bases). The CDR3 totals 14 residues. V gave up 4 bases and J gave up 3 bases, with 13 bases separating them. Germline values: CDR1 SGHRS, CDR2 YFSETQ. CDR3 in DNA: TGCGCCAGCAGCAGACACAGGAGTGACACTGAAGCTTTCTTT. It codes for CASSRHRSDTEAFF.

The table lists this clone with a few counts. In DNA form, the CDR3 reads TGTCCCGAGGGAGGAATGTCTGAAGCTTTCTTT. It codes for CPEGGMSEAFF. This chain connects TRBV5-6 to TRBJ1-1; no reliable D call. This CDR3 is built from 11 residues. Looked up from germline, CDR1 is SGHDT and CDR2 is YYEEEE.

This chain joins TRBV30 and TRBJ1-4; a weak D match, TRBD1 (6 bases). The CDR3 covers 14 residues. Trimming left V 0 bases short and J 7 bases short, with 12 bases between. The germline gives CDR1 GTSNPN, CDR2 SVGIG (reference sequence). CDR3: CAWSVAGVGEKLFF. The CDR3 DNA follows: TGTGCCTGGAGTGTCGCAGGGGTAGGTGAAAAACTGTTTTTT.

CDR3 DNA: TGTGCCAGCAGCGGACGGACAGGGAGCCCGATCTCTGGAAACACCATATATTTT. This gives the protein CASSGRTGSPISGNTIYF. The V and J genes are TRBV5-6 and TRBJ1-3; 8 nucleotides agree with TRBD1. The junction had 12 bases not matched to a gene; V was cut back by 4 bases and J by 0 bases. Germline V gene data show CDR1 as SGHDT and CDR2 as YYEEEE. The CDR3 consists of 18 residues.

This chain joins TRBV27 and TRBJ2-7; a weak D match, TRBD2 (6 bases). Trimming cost V 6 bases and J 2 bases, with 17 bases left between them. The CDR3 loop spans 15 amino acids. Germline V CDR1 and CDR2: MNHEY, SMNVEV (reference sequence). The CDR3 nucleotides read TGTGCCAGCAGGGGAGAACTAGCTCCTCCCTACGAGCAGTACTTC. Amino acid sequence: CASRGELAPPYEQYF.

The V call is TRBV30, the J call TRBJ2-5; TRBD1 matches at 7 bases. CDR1 and CDR2 from the germline V gene are GTSNPN and SVGIG (reference sequence). V was pared by 7 bases and J by 7 bases, with 12 bases of the junction left unmatched. This CDR3 is 13 amino acids long. This chain's CDR3 is CAFPGQAFRTQYF. In DNA, the CDR3 is TGTGCCTTCCCCGGACAGGCCTTTAGGACCCAGTACTTC.